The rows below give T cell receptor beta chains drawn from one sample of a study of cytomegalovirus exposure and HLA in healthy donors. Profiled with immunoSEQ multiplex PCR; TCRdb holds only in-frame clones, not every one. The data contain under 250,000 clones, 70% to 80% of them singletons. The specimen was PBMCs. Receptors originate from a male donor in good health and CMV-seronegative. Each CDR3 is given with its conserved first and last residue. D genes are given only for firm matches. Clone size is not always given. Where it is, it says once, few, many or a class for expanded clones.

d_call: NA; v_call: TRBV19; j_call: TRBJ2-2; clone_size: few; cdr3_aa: CASSPWTKPTGELFF; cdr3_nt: TGTGCCAGTAGTCCCTGGACTAAACCCACCGGGGAGCTGTTTTTT
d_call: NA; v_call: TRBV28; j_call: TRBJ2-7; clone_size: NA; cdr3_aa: CASTDRIHYEQYF; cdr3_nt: TGTGCCAGCACCGACAGGATCCACTACGAGCAGTACTTC
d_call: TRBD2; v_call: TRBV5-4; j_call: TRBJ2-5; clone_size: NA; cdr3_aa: CASSPAGTSGETQYF; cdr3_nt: TGTGCCAGCAGCCCAGCCGGGACTAGCGGCGAGACCCAGTACTTC
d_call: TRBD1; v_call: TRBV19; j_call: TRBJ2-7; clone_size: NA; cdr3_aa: CASSIGLRDRGAYEQYF; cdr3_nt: TGTGCCAGTAGTATAGGACTCCGGGACAGGGGGGCCTACGAGCAGTACTTC
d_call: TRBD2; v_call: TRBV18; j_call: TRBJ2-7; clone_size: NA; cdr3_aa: CASSPPVSGRVTGSHEQYF; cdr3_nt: TGTGCCAGCTCACCACCGGTTAGCGGGAGGGTAACAGGGTCCCACGAGCAGTACTTC
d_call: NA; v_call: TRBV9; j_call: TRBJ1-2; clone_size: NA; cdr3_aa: CASSPARGAGFYGYTF; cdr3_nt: TGTGCCAGCAGCCCAGCCCGGGGGGCGGGTTTCTATGGCTACACCTTC
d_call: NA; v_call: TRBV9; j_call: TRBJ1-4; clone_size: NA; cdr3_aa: CASSPPGLREKLFF; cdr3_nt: TGTGCCAGCAGCCCCCCAGGACTTCGTGAAAAACTGTTTTTT
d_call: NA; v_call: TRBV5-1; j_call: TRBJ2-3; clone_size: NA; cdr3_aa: CASSAGGVTDTQYF; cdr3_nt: TGCGCCAGCAGCGCAGGAGGGGTCACAGATACGCAGTATTTT
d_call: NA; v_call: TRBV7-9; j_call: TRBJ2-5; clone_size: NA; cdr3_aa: CASSFKVLRETQYF; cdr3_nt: TGTGCCAGCAGCTTTAAAGTTCTTCGGGAGACCCAGTACTTC
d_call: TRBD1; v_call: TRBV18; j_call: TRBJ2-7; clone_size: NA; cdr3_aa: CASSPRGQAFTYEQYF; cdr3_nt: TGTGCCAGCTCACCACGGGGACAGGCCTTCACCTACGAGCAGTACTTC